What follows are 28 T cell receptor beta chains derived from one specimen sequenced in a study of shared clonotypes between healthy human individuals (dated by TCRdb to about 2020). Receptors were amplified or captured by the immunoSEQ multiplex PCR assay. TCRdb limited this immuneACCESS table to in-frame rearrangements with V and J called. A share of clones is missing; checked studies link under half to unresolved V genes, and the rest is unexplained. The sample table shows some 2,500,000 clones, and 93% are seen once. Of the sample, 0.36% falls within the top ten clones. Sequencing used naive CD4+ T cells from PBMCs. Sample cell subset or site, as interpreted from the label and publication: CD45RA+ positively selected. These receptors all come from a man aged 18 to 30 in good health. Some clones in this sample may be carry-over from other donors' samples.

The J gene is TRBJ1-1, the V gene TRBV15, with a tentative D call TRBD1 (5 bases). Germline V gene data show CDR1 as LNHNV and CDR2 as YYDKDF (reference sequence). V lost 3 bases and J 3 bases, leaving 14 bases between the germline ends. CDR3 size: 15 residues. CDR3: CATSRKPGGDTEAFF. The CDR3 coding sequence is TGTGCCACCAGCAGGAAGCCGGGGGGGGACACTGAAGCTTTCTTT.

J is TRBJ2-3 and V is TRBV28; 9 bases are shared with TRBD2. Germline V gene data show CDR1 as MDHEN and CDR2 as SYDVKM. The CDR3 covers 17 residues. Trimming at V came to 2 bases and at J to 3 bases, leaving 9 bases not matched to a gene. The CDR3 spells CASSLGIISGRTDTQYF. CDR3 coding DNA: TGTGCCAGCAGTTTAGGAATTATTAGCGGGAGAACAGATACGCAGTATTTT.

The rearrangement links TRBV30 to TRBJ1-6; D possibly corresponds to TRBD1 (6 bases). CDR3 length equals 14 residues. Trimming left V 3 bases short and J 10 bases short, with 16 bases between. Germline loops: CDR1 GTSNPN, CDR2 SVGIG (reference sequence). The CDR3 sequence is CAWSAWGARSPLHF. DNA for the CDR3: TGTGCCTGGAGCGCCTGGGGGGCCAGGTCACCCCTCCACTTT.

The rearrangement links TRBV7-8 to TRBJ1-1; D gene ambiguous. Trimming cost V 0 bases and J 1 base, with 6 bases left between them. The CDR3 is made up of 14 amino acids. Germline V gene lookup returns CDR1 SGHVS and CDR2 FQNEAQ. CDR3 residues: CASSLARENTEAFF. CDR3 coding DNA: TGTGCCAGCAGCTTAGCGCGGGAGAACACTGAAGCTTTCTTT.

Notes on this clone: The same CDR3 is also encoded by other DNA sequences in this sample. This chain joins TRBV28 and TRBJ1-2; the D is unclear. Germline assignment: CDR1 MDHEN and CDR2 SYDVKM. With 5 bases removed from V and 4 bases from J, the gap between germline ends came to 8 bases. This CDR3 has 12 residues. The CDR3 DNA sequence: TGTGCCAGCAGTCCCCGGATCTATGGCTACACCTTC. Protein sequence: CASSPRIYGYTF.

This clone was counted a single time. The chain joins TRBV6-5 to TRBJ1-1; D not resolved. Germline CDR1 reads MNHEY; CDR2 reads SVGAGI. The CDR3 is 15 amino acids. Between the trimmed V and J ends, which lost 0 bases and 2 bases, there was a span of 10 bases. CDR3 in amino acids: CASSYSEAINTEAFF. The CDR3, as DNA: TGTGCCAGCAGTTACTCGGAGGCGATCAACACTGAAGCTTTCTTT.

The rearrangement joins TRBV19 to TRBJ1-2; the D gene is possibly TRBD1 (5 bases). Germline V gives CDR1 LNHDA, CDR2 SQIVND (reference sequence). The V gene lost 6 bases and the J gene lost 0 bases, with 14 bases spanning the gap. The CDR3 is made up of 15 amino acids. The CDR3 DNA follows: TGTGCCAGTAGCAATGGGGCAGGGACTAACTATGGCTACACCTTC. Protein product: CASSNGAGTNYGYTF.

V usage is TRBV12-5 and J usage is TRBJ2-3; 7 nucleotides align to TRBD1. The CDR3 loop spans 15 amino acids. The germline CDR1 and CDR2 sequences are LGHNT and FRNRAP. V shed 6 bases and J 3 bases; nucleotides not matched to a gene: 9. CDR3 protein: CASGGRTGVTDTQYF. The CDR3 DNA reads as TGTGCTAGTGGGGGTCGGACAGGAGTAACAGATACGCAGTATTTT.

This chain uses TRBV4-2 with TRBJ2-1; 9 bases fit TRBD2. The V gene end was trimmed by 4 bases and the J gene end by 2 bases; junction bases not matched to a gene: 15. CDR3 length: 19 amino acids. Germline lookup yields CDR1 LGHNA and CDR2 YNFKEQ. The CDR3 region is CASSLTIPGLAGTYNEQFF. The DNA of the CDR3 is TGTGCCAGCAGCCTCACGATCCCGGGACTAGCTGGAACCTACAATGAGCAGTTCTTC.

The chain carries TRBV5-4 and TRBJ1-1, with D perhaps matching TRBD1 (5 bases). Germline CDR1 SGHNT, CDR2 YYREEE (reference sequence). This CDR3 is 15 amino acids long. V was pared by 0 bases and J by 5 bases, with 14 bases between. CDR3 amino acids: CASSLAKSGWTEAFF. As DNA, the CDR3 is TGTGCCAGCAGCTTGGCCAAGTCAGGGTGGACTGAAGCTTTCTTT.

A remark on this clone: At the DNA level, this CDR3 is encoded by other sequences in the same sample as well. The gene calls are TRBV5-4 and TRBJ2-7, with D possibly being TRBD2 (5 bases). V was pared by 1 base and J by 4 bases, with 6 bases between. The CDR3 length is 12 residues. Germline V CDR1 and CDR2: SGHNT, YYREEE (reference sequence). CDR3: CASSLRGYEQYF. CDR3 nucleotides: TGTGCCAGCAGCTTGCGGGGTTACGAGCAGTACTTC.

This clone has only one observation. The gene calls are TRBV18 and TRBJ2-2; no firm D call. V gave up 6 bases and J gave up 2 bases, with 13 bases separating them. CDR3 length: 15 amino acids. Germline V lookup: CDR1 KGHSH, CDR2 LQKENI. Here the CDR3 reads CASSTLHTNTGELFF. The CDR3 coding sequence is TGTGCCAGCTCTACCCTCCACACAAACACCGGGGAGCTGTTTTTT.

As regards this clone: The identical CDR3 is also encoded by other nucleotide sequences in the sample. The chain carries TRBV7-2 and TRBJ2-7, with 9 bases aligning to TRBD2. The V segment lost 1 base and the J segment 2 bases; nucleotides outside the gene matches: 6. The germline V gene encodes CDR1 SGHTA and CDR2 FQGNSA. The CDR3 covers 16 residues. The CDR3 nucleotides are TGTGCCAGCAGCTTAGGCAGGGCGGGAGGGCCCTACGAGCAGTACTTC. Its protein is CASSLGRAGGPYEQYF.

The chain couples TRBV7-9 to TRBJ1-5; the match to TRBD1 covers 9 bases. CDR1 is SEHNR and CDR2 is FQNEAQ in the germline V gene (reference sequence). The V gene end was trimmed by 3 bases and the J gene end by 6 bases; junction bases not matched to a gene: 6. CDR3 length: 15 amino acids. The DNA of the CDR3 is TGTGCCAGCAGCTTCGGGACAGGGTTGGTTCAGCCCCAGCATTTT. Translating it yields CASSFGTGLVQPQHF.

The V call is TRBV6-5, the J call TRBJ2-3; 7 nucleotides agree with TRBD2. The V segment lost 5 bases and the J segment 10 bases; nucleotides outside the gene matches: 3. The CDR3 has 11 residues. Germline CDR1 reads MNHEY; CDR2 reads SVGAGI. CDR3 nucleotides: TGTGCCAGCAGTGTGGGGGGGGCGCAGTATTTT. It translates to CASSVGGAQYF.

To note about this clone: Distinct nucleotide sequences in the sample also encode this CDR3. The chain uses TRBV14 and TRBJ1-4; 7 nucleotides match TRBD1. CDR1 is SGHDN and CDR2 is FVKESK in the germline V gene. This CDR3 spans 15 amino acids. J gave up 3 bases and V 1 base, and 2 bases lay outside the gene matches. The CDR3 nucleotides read TGTGCCAGCAGCCAAGGGGGGACAGCTAATGAAAAACTGTTTTTT. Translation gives CASSQGGTANEKLFF.

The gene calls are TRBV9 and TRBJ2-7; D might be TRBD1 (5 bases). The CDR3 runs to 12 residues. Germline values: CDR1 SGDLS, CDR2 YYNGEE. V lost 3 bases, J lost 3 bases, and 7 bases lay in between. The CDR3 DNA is TGTGCCAGCAGCGACCAGGGCTACGAGCAGTACTTC. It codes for CASSDQGYEQYF.

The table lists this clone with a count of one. The CDR3 spells CASSLGVGEPYEQYF. CDR3 bases: TGCGCCAGCAGCTTGGGGGTGGGAGAGCCATACGAGCAGTACTTC. The V call is TRBV5-1, the J call TRBJ2-7; D may be TRBD2 (5 bases). Trimming took 0 bases from V and 4 from J, leaving 14 bases between them. Germline CDR1 SGHRS, CDR2 YFSETQ. The CDR3 loop spans 15 amino acids. Looking up the rest from reference TRBV5-1 and TRBJ2-7 gives the full variable domain: KAGVTQTPRYLIKTRGQQVTLSCSPISGHRSVSWYQQTPGQGLQFLFEYFSETQRNKGNFPGRFSGRQFSNSRSEMNVSTLELGDSALYLCASSLGVGEPYEQYFGPGTRLTVT.

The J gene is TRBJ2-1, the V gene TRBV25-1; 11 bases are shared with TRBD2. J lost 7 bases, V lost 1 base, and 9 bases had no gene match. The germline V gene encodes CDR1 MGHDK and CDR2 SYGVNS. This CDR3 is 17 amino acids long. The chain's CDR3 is CASSELTSGKSGNEQFF. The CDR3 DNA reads TGTGCCAGCAGTGAATTGACTAGCGGGAAGTCAGGGAATGAGCAGTTCTTC.

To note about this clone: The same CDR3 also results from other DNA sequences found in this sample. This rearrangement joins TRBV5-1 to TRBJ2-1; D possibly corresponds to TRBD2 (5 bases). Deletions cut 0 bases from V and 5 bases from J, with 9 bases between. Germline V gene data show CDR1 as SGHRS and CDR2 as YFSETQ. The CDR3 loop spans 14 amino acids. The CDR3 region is CASSLVLANNEQFF. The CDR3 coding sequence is TGCGCCAGCAGCTTGGTTTTAGCGAACAATGAGCAGTTCTTC.

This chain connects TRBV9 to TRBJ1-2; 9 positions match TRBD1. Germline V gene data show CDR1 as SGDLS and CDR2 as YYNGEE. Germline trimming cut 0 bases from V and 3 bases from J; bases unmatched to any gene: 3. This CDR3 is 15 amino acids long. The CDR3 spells CASSVGGTGYYGYTF. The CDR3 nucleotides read TGTGCCAGCAGCGTAGGAGGGACAGGGTACTATGGCTACACCTTC. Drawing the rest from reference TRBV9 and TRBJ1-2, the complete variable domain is DSGVTQTPKHLITATGQRVTLRCSPRSGDLSVYWYQQSLDQGLQFLIQYYNGEERAKGNILERFSAQQFPDLHSELNLSSLELGDSALYFCASSVGGTGYYGYTFGSGTRLTVV.

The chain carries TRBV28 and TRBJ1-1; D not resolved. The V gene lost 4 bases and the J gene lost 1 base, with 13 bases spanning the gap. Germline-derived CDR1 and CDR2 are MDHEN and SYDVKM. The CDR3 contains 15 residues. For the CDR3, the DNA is TGTGCCAGCAGTTCCCCCCCGGGTAGGAACACTGAAGCTTTCTTT. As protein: CASSSPPGRNTEAFF.

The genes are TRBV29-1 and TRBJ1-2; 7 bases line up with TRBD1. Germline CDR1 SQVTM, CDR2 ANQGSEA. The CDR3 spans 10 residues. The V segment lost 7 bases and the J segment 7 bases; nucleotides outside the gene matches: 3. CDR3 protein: CSAQGVGYTF. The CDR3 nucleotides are TGCAGCGCCCAGGGGGTTGGCTACACCTTC.

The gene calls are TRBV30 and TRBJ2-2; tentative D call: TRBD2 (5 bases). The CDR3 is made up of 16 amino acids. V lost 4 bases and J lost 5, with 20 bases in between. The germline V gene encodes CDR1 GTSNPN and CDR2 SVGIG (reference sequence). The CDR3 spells CAWKRASTSRTGELFF. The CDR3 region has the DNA TGTGCCTGGAAGAGGGCCAGCACTTCAAGGACCGGGGAGCTGTTTTTT.

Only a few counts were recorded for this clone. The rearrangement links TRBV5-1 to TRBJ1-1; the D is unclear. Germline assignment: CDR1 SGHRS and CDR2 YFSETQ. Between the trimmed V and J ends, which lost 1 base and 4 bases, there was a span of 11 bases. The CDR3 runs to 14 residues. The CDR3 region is CASSLSGDGTEAFF. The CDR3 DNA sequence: TGCGCCAGCAGCTTGTCCGGGGATGGCACTGAAGCTTTCTTT.

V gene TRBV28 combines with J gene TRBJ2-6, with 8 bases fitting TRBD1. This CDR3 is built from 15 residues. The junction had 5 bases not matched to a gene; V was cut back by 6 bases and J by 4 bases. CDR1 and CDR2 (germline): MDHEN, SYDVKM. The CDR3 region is CASRTTGAGANVLTF. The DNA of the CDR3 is TGTGCCAGCAGGACGACAGGGGCCGGGGCCAACGTCCTGACTTTC.

CDR3 sequence reads: CASSYSGVGGTYEQYF. For the CDR3, the DNA is TGTGCCAGCAGTTACTCCGGGGTTGGGGGAACCTACGAGCAGTACTTC. J is TRBJ2-7 and V is TRBV6-5; the D gene could be TRBD1 or TRBD2 (5 bases each). The CDR3 contains 16 residues. Germline V gives CDR1 MNHEY, CDR2 SVGAGI. The V and J ends lost 0 bases and 2 bases respectively, with 14 bases between them.

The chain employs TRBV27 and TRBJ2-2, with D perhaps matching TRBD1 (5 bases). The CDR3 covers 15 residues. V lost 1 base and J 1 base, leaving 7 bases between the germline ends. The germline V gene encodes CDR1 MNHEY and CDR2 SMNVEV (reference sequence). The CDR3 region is CASSLWGGNTGELFF. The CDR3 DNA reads TGTGCCAGCAGTTTATGGGGCGGGAACACCGGGGAGCTGTTTTTT.